A single sample is the source of the 15 T cell receptor beta chains below, sequenced in a study of OX40 agonist ivuxolimab in advanced cancers. The protocol was immunoSEQ multiplex PCR, while the TCRdb copy is restricted to in-frame clones and leaves out a portion. The sample has 35,000 to 45,000 clones, 75% to 90% seen once. Here the sequenced sample was CD4+ or CD8+ T cells sorted from blood, taken in a trial of the OX40 agonist ivuxolimab. The origin of the receptors is an adult with an advanced solid tumor such as melanoma, head and neck, liver or kidney cancer.

This clone was seen a single time. This chain links TRBV7-9 with TRBJ2-3; D may be TRBD1 or TRBD2 (5 bases each). Trimming pared 6 bases from V and 2 bases from J, leaving 18 bases between. The CDR3 totals 16 residues. Germline values: CDR1 SEHNR, CDR2 FQNEAQ (reference sequence). In DNA, the CDR3 is TGTGCCAGCAGGTCCGGATCGGGACCCTACACAGATACGCAGTATTTT. This gives the protein CASRSGSGPYTDTQYF.

The chain recombines TRBV28 with TRBJ1-2; maybe TRBD1 (5 bases). Germline-derived CDR1 and CDR2 are MDHEN and SYDVKM. The CDR3 is 16 amino acids. V gave up 6 bases and J gave up 4 bases, with 21 bases separating them. The DNA for the CDR3 is TGTGCCAGCAGCCCCACCGACATGCAGGGCACCTATGGCTACACCTTC. Translated: CASSPTDMQGTYGYTF.

This clone was seen only once. J is TRBJ2-3 and V is TRBV18, with 8 bases identical to TRBD1. The CDR3 extends over 16 amino acids. Per the germline V gene, CDR1 is KGHSH and CDR2 is LQKENI. The V and J ends lost 3 bases and 4 bases, in that order; junction bases with no gene match: 9. The CDR3 loop reads CASSPLTGEGSDTQYF. The DNA for the CDR3 is TGTGCCAGCTCACCGTTGACAGGGGAAGGTTCAGATACGCAGTATTTT. The variable domain in full, completed from reference TRBV18 and TRBJ2-3, reads NAGVMQNPRHLVRRRGQEARLRCSPMKGHSHVYWYRQLPEEGLKFMVYLQKENIIDESGMPKERFSAEFPKEGPSILRIQQVVRGDSAAYFCASSPLTGEGSDTQYFGPGTRLTVL.

This rearrangement joins TRBV15 to TRBJ2-1; D is unclear. V lost 3 bases and J 9 bases, leaving 12 bases between the germline ends. Germline-derived CDR1 and CDR2 are LNHNV and YYDKDF (reference sequence). The CDR3 contains 13 residues. The CDR3 protein is CATSSQRGAEQFF. In DNA form, the CDR3 reads TGTGCCACCAGCAGCCAAAGAGGCGCTGAGCAGTTCTTC.

V and J are TRBV7-6 and TRBJ2-4; 8 bases line up with TRBD2. Per the germline V gene, CDR1 is SGHVS and CDR2 is FNYEAQ. V trimming: 5 bases; J trimming: 1 base; junction bases outside the gene matches: 10. The CDR3 is 17 amino acids. CDR3 protein: CASSDRRGGLAKNIQYF. DNA for the CDR3: TGTGCCAGCAGCGACCGACGGGGGGGCTTGGCCAAAAACATTCAGTACTTC.

The J gene is TRBJ1-3, the V gene TRBV2; D is perhaps TRBD1 (5 bases). Germline V gene lookup returns CDR1 SNHLY and CDR2 FYNNEI. The CDR3 totals 14 residues. V lost 3 bases to trimming and J lost 2 bases, with 8 bases between them. In DNA, the CDR3 is TGTGCCAGCAGTGACGGGGGTGCTGGAAACACCATATATTTT. It specifies CASSDGGAGNTIYF.

Only one count was recorded for this clone. The rearrangement links TRBV2 to TRBJ1-1, with D possibly matching TRBD1 (5 bases). Trimming removed 1 base at V and 0 bases at J, with 9 bases between. The CDR3 runs 15 residues. Germline-derived CDR1 and CDR2 are SNHLY and FYNNEI. CDR3 in DNA: TGTGCCAGCAGTGAAGAGGCCAGGGTGAACACTGAAGCTTTCTTT. Protein sequence: CASSEEARVNTEAFF.

V and J are TRBV19 and TRBJ1-5; D is ambiguous. The V and J ends lost 4 bases and 0 bases respectively, with 4 bases between them. Looked up from germline, CDR1 is LNHDA and CDR2 is SQIVND (reference sequence). The length of the CDR3 is 13 residues. CDR3 residues: CASSTSSNQPQHF. CDR3 bases: TGTGCCAGTAGTACCTCTAGCAATCAGCCCCAGCATTTT.

This sequence joins TRBV2 and TRBJ1-5; unclear D gene. Germline loops: CDR1 SNHLY, CDR2 FYNNEI. The V end was cut by 0 bases, the J end by 6 bases, with 18 bases between. CDR3 length: 17 residues. CDR3 coding DNA: TGTGCCAGCAGTGAAGCGCGCGGCAGAGCCGGTCGTCAGCCCCAGCATTTT. It codes for CASSEARGRAGRQPQHF. The full variable domain, completed using reference TRBV2 and TRBJ1-5, is EPEVTQTPSHQVTQMGQEVILRCVPISNHLYFYWYRQILGQKVEFLVSFYNNEISEKSEIFDDQFSVERPDGSNFTLKIRSTKLEDSAMYFCASSEARGRAGRQPQHFGDGTRLSIL.

This chain uses TRBV7-8 with TRBJ1-6; the D gene is possibly TRBD1 (5 bases). V was pared by 5 bases and J by 5 bases, with 16 bases between. CDR1 and CDR2 (germline): SGHVS, FQNEAQ. This CDR3 region has 16 residues. The CDR3 DNA reads as TGTGCCAGCAGCCCCACCTCGGCAGGGAATAATTCACCCCTCCACTTT. This translates into CASSPTSAGNNSPLHF.

This clone was detected only a few times. The chain employs TRBV7-2 and TRBJ2-7; 7 nucleotides line up with TRBD1. Germline CDR1 reads SGHTA; CDR2 reads FQGNSA. The CDR3 runs to 17 residues. The ends lost 1 base at V and 1 base at J; junction bases unmatched: 10. CDR3 DNA sequence: TGTGCCAGCAGCTTAGTTAGTGGACAGGCTAATTCCTACGAGCAGTACTTC. This translates into CASSLVSGQANSYEQYF.

This chain connects TRBV19 to TRBJ2-4; D gene ambiguous. CDR1 and CDR2 from the germline V gene are LNHDA and SQIVND (reference sequence). V lost 3 bases to trimming and J lost 4 bases, with 16 bases between them. The CDR3 runs 16 residues. This chain's CDR3 is CASSILPAETKNIQYF. Written as DNA, the CDR3 is TGTGCCAGTAGTATCCTCCCGGCTGAAACGAAAAACATTCAGTACTTC.

This chain joins TRBV30 and TRBJ1-2; D not resolved. Trimming took 3 bases from V and 3 from J, leaving 11 bases between them. This CDR3 contains 13 residues. Germline CDR1 is GTSNPN and CDR2 is SVGIG (reference sequence). CDR3 loop: CAWRMGSDYGYTF. The CDR3 coding sequence is TGTGCCTGGAGAATGGGATCTGACTATGGCTACACCTTC.

The gene calls are TRBV28 and TRBJ2-7; 7 positions agree with TRBD1. V was clipped by 5 bases and J by 2 bases; unmatched bases: 6. From germline, CDR1 is MDHEN and CDR2 SYDVKM. The length of the CDR3 is 14 residues. CDR3 residues: CASSLRQGAYEQYF. DNA for the CDR3: TGTGCCAGCAGTCTCCGACAGGGAGCCTACGAGCAGTACTTC.

The rearrangement joins TRBV9 to TRBJ2-3; no clear D gene. The CDR3 extends over 14 amino acids. From germline, CDR1 is SGDLS and CDR2 YYNGEE. V was pared by 1 base and J by 0 bases, with 6 bases between. In DNA, the CDR3 is TGTGCCAGCAGCGTAATGGCTAGCACAGATACGCAGTATTTT. Its protein is CASSVMASTDTQYF.